The next 2 T cell receptor beta chains were all read from a single sample in a study of OX40 agonist ivuxolimab in advanced cancers. Measured with immunoSEQ multiplex PCR; TCRdb has only the in-frame clones, and not every one. The sample shows about 100,000 clones, about 91% of them seen only once. Sequenced here: CD4+ or CD8+ T cells sorted from blood, sampled in a trial of the OX40 agonist ivuxolimab. The receptor source for this set is an adult with an advanced solid tumor such as melanoma, head and neck, liver or kidney cancer.

The chain has TRBV15 and TRBJ1-5; D gene ambiguous. CDR3 length: 13 residues. The germline V gene has CDR1 LNHNV and CDR2 YYDKDF (reference sequence). V lost 3 bases and J lost 6, with 9 bases in between. CDR3 DNA sequence: TGTGCCACCAGCAGCCTCGTTGGTCAGCCCCAGCATTTT. Protein product: CATSSLVGQPQHF.

CDR3 region: CASSGDRKAYEQYF. CDR3 in DNA: TGTGCCAGCAGCGGGGACAGGAAAGCCTACGAGCAGTACTTC. V gene TRBV11-1 combines with J gene TRBJ2-7, with TRBD1 identical over 8 bases. Germline V gene data show CDR1 as SGHAT and CDR2 as FQDESV (reference sequence). This CDR3 region has 14 residues. The V and J ends lost 5 bases and 2 bases, in that order; junction bases with no gene match: 5.